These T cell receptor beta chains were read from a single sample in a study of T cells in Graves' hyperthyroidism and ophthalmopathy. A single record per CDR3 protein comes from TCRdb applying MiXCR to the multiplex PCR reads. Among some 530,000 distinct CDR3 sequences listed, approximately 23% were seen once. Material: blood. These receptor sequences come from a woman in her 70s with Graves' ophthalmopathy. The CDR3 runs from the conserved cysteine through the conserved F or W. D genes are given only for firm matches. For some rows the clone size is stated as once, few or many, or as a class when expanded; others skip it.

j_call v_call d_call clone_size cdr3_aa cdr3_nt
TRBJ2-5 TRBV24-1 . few CATSDPGRGPQETQYF TGTGCCACCAGTGATCCCGGACGAGGGCCCCAAGAGACCCAGTACTTC
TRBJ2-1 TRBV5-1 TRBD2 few CASSPGVSGSSEQFF TGCGCCAGCAGCCCCGGTGTTAGCGGGAGTTCTGAGCAGTTCTTC
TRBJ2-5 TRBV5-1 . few CASSLDLVRATETQYF TGCGCCAGCAGCTTGGATCTGGTTCGGGCCACGGAGACCCAGTACTTC
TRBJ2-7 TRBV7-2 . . CASSPRDRRREQYF TGTGCCAGCAGCCCCCGGGACCGCAGACGGGAGCAGTACTTC
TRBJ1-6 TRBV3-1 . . CASSQGGRVSATPLHF TGTGCCAGCAGCCAAGGGGGCAGGGTATCGGCGACACCCCTCCACTTT
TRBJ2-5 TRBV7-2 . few CASSLGGVREKETQYF TGTGCCAGCAGCTTAGGAGGGGTAAGGGAGAAAGAGACCCAGTACTTC
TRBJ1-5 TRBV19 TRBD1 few CASSGQAAGPQHF TGTGCCAGTAGCGGACAGGCCGCAGGGCCCCAGCATTTT
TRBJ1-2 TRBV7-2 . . CASSLVRGDGYTF TGTGCCAGCAGCTTAGTGAGAGGGGACGGCTACACCTTC
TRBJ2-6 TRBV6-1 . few CASSQGILSGANVLTF TGTGCCAGCAGTCAGGGTATTTTGTCTGGGGCCAACGTCCTGACTTTC
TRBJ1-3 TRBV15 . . CATSRQGSSGNTIYF TGTGCCACCAGCAGACAGGGGAGTTCTGGAAACACCATATATTTT
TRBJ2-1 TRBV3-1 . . CASSRIFLSEQFF TGTGCCAGCAGCCGTATCTTTTTGTCAGAGCAGTTCTTC
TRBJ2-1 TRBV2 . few CASSLLAESGEQFF TGTGCCAGCAGTTTATTAGCAGAGTCGGGTGAGCAGTTCTTC
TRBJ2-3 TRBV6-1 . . CASTPAGTDTQYF TGTGCCAGCACCCCAGCCGGCACAGATACGCAGTATTTT
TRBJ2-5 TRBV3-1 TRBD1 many CASSQGTGPQGTQYF TGTGCCAGCAGCCAAGGGACAGGGCCCCAGGGGACCCAGTACTTC
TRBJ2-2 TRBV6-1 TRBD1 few CASSTGGPGELFF TGTGCCAGTTCGACAGGGGGGCCCGGGGAGCTGTTTTTT
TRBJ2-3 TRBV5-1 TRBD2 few CASSLLGLAGGTGSTQYF TGCGCCAGCAGCTTGTTGGGACTAGCGGGAGGAACGGGAAGTACGCAGTATTTT
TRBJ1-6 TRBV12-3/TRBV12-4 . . CASNLKYNSPLHF TGTGCCAGCAATCTTAAATATAATTCACCCCTCCACTTT
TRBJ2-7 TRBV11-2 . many CASSLEVSEQYF TGTGCCAGCAGCTTAGAGGTCAGCGAGCAGTACTTC